One and the same sample provided the 23 T cell receptor beta chains below, sequenced in a study of identical twins. TCRdb analysed the 5' RACE reads with MiXCR anew, one entry per CDR3 protein. The top ten clones hold 10% to 15% of a sample with 100,000 to 110,000 distinct CDR3 sequences, under 7% of them seen once. Sample: memory T cells sorted from blood. These receptors all stem from a woman aged 45 to 65 in good health.

Ten or more counts support this clonotype. The CDR3 spells CASSPTSGSGREQFF. CDR3 DNA: TGTGCCAGCAGCCCCACTAGCGGGAGTGGACGCGAGCAGTTCTTC. This chain connects TRBV11-2 to TRBJ2-1; 11 bases line up with TRBD2. The V gene's germline CDR1 is SGHAT and CDR2 FQNNGV. Trimming at V came to 5 bases and at J to 10 bases, leaving 10 bases not matched to a gene. The CDR3 contains 15 residues.

There are many counts of this clonotype. This rearrangement joins TRBV9 to TRBJ2-3; D is undetermined. The CDR3 length is 16 residues. Per germline, CDR1 SGDLS and CDR2 YYNGEE. V gave up 1 base and J gave up 0 bases, with 12 bases separating them. CDR3: CASSVWQTPSTDTQYF. The CDR3 region has the DNA TGTGCCAGCAGCGTATGGCAGACTCCTAGCACAGATACGCAGTATTTT.

This clonotype appeared a few times. This chain connects TRBV20-1 to TRBJ2-1, with D possibly matching TRBD1 (5 bases). V lost 0 bases and J lost 6, with 15 bases in between. The CDR3 has 15 residues. Germline CDR1 reads DFQATT; CDR2 reads SNEGSKA (reference sequence). CDR3 amino acids: CSARDRRVYSNEQFF. The CDR3 nucleotides read TGCAGTGCTAGAGATCGCAGGGTGTACTCCAATGAGCAGTTCTTC.

This clonotype was observed many times. The chain joins TRBV11-2 to TRBJ2-1; 10 bases agree with TRBD2. The CDR3 extends over 15 amino acids. Germline CDR1 reads SGHAT; CDR2 reads FQNNGV. Trimming removed 5 bases from V and 2 bases from J; junction bases left unmatched: 3. This CDR3 reads CASSPGTSAYNEQFF. The CDR3 nucleotides read TGTGCCAGCAGCCCGGGGACTAGCGCCTACAATGAGCAGTTCTTC. Filled out from reference TRBV11-2 and TRBJ2-1, the complete variable domain reads EAGVAQSPRYKIIEKRQSVAFWCNPISGHATLYWYQQILGQGPKLLIQFQNNGVVDDSQLPKDRFSAERLKGVDSTLKIQPAKLEDSAVYLCASSPGTSAYNEQFFGPGTRLTVL.

Points on this clonotype: Relative to the germline gene, one junction end is altered; a read error may explain this. The chain uses TRBV20-1 and TRBJ2-5; maybe TRBD1 (6 bases). The germline CDR1 and CDR2 sequences are DFQATT and SNEGSKA (reference sequence). This CDR3 has 15 residues. The CDR3 bases are TGCAGAGCTAGAGAGGGAAACAGGGTCCAGGAGACCCAGTACTTC. Amino acid sequence: CRAREGNRVQETQYF.

V usage is TRBV27 and J usage is TRBJ2-7; 8 nucleotides line up with TRBD2. CDR1 is MNHEY and CDR2 is SMNVEV in the germline V gene (reference sequence). The V and J ends lost 2 bases and 2 bases, in that order; junction bases with no gene match: 5. The CDR3 has 15 amino acids. CDR3 bases: TGTGCCAGCAGTTTACGGGAGGGAGGGGCCTACGAGCAGTACTTC. This gives the protein CASSLREGGAYEQYF.

This clonotype has a count of ten or more. The V gene is TRBV10-3, the J gene TRBJ1-2; no clear D gene. Germline V lookup: CDR1 ENHRY, CDR2 SYGVKD. The CDR3 length is 16 residues. The V gene lost 0 bases and the J gene lost 4 bases, with 15 bases spanning the gap. CDR3 nucleotide sequence: TGTGCCATCAGTGAGTCGACTCTGCGGGGAAGCTATGGCTACACCTTC. This gives the protein CAISESTLRGSYGYTF.

This clonotype was recorded many times. The V and J genes are TRBV5-6 and TRBJ2-1; 15 bases are a match to TRBD2. CDR3 length: 15 amino acids. J gave up 10 bases and V 4 bases, and 6 bases lay outside the gene matches. Germline values: CDR1 SGHDT, CDR2 YYEEEE. The CDR3 nucleotides read TGTGCCAGCAGCCATCCGGGACTAGCGGGAGGCGAGCAGTTCTTC. Translated, it gives CASSHPGLAGGEQFF.

Only a few counts were recorded for this clonotype. This sequence joins TRBV12-3 or TRBV12-4 and TRBJ1-3; no clear D gene. The CDR3 extends over 13 amino acids. The V end lost 6 bases, the J end lost 2 bases, and 8 bases lay between the germline ends. CDR3 sequence (DNA): TGTGCCAGCAGCGGGAATACTGGAAACACCATATATTTT. Protein: CASSGNTGNTIYF.

The chain uses TRBV6-1 and TRBJ2-7, with D unresolved. The V end lost 6 bases, the J end lost 3 bases, and 15 bases lay between the germline ends. This CDR3 is built from 14 residues. Germline lookup yields CDR1 MNHNS and CDR2 SASEGT. In DNA, the CDR3 is TGTGCCAGCAGCTCTCAGGCCGTTAGCTACGAGCAGTACGTC. Translated: CASSSQAVSYEQYV.

The sample holds many counts of this clonotype. V and J are TRBV6-5 and TRBJ2-2; TRBD2 agrees at 7 bases. V lost 5 bases and J lost 4; bases outside the gene matches: 16. This CDR3 contains 18 residues. Germline V CDR1 and CDR2: MNHEY, SVGAGI. The chain's CDR3 is CASSDWGVGTITTGELFF. For the CDR3, the DNA is TGTGCCAGCAGTGACTGGGGAGTTGGGACTATAACCACCGGGGAGCTGTTTTTT.

This clonotype came up many times. This chain links TRBV11-2 with TRBJ1-2; TRBD1 is a possible D gene (6 bases). This CDR3 contains 14 residues. Germline V CDR1 and CDR2: SGHAT, FQNNGV. Deletions cut 5 bases from V and 6 bases from J, with 16 bases between. The CDR3 bases are TGTGCCAGCAGCCCCAAAGGGGGGATGGATGGCTACACCTTC. It encodes CASSPKGGMDGYTF.

The sample holds many counts of this clonotype. The V gene is TRBV5-1, the J gene TRBJ2-1; unclear D gene. The V and J ends lost 2 bases and 0 bases respectively, with 12 bases between them. This CDR3 has 16 residues. Germline CDR1 is SGHRS and CDR2 is YFSETQ. The DNA for the CDR3 is TGCGCCAGCAGCTTAAATACCCCGAGCTCCTACAATGAGCAGTTCTTC. Translated, it gives CASSLNTPSSYNEQFF.

This clonotype was found many times. This sequence joins TRBV24-1 and TRBJ2-6, with D possibly TRBD1 on 5 matching bases. CDR3 length: 16 residues. From germline, CDR1 is KGHDR and CDR2 SFDVKD. With 3 bases removed from V and 4 bases from J, the gap between germline ends came to 12 bases. CDR3 sequence reads: CATSDPGILGANVLTF. DNA of the CDR3: TGTGCCACCAGTGATCCAGGGATTCTCGGGGCCAACGTCCTGACTTTC.

This clonotype was detected many times. The chain uses TRBV20-1 and TRBJ2-5; TRBD2 aligns across 9 bases. From germline, CDR1 is DFQATT and CDR2 SNEGSKA (reference sequence). Germline trimming cut 5 bases from V and 5 bases from J; bases unmatched to any gene: 12. CDR3 length equals 15 residues. DNA of the CDR3: TGCAGTGCTGAAATAGCGGGAGTGGTAGGGGAGACCCAGTACTTC. Amino acid sequence: CSAEIAGVVGETQYF.

This clonotype was counted many times. The rearrangement links TRBV3-1 to TRBJ2-5; a weak D match, TRBD2 (5 bases). The germline V gene has CDR1 LGHDT and CDR2 YNNKEL (reference sequence). Trimming stripped 2 bases from V and 2 bases from J, with 15 bases between. This CDR3 region has 16 residues. The CDR3 loop is CASSQWLGVGQETQYF. The DNA of the CDR3 is TGTGCCAGCAGCCAATGGTTGGGAGTGGGGCAAGAGACCCAGTACTTC.

This clonotype was seen repeatedly, ten times or more. The J gene is TRBJ2-3, the V gene TRBV7-8; D tentatively fits TRBD1 or TRBD2 (7 bases each). V was trimmed by 3 bases and J by 6 bases, leaving 19 bases between them. Germline V gene lookup returns CDR1 SGHVS and CDR2 FQNEAQ. This CDR3 comprises 16 residues. The CDR3 region has the DNA TGTGCCAGCAGCTTGTCGACAGGGCGGGGGTGGGATACGCAGTATTTT. Translation gives CASSLSTGRGWDTQYF.

The table lists this clonotype with many counts. The chain combines TRBV5-4 with TRBJ2-3; tentative D call: TRBD2 (7 bases). The CDR3 length is 15 residues. Germline V gene data show CDR1 as SGHNT and CDR2 as YYREEE (reference sequence). With 4 bases removed from V and 2 bases from J, the gap between germline ends came to 14 bases. As DNA, the CDR3 is TGTGCCAGCAGCCTTGGGGGGGGCGCCACAGATACGCAGTATTTT. Protein: CASSLGGGATDTQYF.

This clonotype was observed a handful of times. This chain links TRBV7-9 with TRBJ1-4; D perhaps matches TRBD1 (5 bases). The CDR3 extends over 12 amino acids. V shed 6 bases and J shed 3 bases, with 5 bases lying between them. In germline, CDR1 is SEHNR, CDR2 FQNEAQ (reference sequence). The CDR3 protein is CASRQANEKLFF. The CDR3 DNA reads TGTGCCAGCAGACAGGCTAATGAAAAACTGTTTTTT. The full variable domain, completed using reference TRBV7-9 and TRBJ1-4, is DTGVSQNPRHKITKRGQNVTFRCDPISEHNRLYWYRQTLGQGPEFLTYFQNEAQLEKSRLLSDRFSAERPKGSFSTLEIQRTEQGDSAMYLCASRQANEKLFFGSGTQLSVL.

The chain recombines TRBV6-5 with TRBJ2-1, with TRBD1 matching 9 bases. V gave up 6 bases and J gave up 9 bases; unmatched junction bases: 21. Germline V CDR1 and CDR2: MNHEY, SVGAGI. The CDR3 length is 18 residues. CDR3 amino acids: CASRHIRPGTGRLAEQFF. For the CDR3, the DNA is TGTGCCAGCAGACACATACGACCCGGGACAGGGAGGTTGGCTGAGCAGTTCTTC.

This clonotype was observed many times. J is TRBJ2-1 and V is TRBV5-1, with 10 bases identical to TRBD2. Losses at the gene ends were 0 bases for V and 0 bases for J; bases not matched to a gene: 0. CDR3 length: 16 residues. Germline V CDR1 and CDR2: SGHRS, YFSETQ. CDR3 DNA: TGCGCCAGCAGCTTGGCTAGCGGGAGCTCCTACAATGAGCAGTTCTTC. As protein: CASSLASGSSYNEQFF.

In its sample, this clonotype was seen many times. This chain joins TRBV5-6 and TRBJ1-5, with D uncertain. The ends were cut back, 3 bases at V and 10 bases at J, with 20 bases in the middle. Looked up from germline, CDR1 is SGHDT and CDR2 is YYEEEE. There are 15 residues in the CDR3. CDR3 sequence: CASSSGRIHSTPQHF. CDR3 nucleotide sequence: TGTGCCAGCAGCTCTGGGCGGATCCATAGCACACCCCAGCATTTT.

This clonotype was picked up many times. The genes are TRBV10-2 and TRBJ2-2; TRBD1 might be the D (6 bases). V was trimmed by 9 bases and J by 0 bases, leaving 14 bases between them. Germline V lookup: CDR1 WSHSY, CDR2 SAAADI. CDR3 length: 15 amino acids. The CDR3 protein is CASGDIQSNTGELFF. The CDR3 DNA is TGCGCCAGTGGGGACATTCAATCGAACACCGGGGAGCTGTTTTTT.